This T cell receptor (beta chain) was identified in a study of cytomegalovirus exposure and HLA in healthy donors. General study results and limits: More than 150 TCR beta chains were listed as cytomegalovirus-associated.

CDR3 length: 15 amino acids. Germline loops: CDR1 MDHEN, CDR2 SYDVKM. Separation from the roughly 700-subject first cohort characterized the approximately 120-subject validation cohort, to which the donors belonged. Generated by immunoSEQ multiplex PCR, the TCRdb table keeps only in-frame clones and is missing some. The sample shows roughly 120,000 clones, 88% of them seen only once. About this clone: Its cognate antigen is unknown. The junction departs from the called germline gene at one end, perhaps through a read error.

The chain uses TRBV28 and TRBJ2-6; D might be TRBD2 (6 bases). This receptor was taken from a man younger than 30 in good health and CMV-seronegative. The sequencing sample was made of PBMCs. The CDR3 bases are TGTGCCAGCGGGGCTAGCGACTCTGGAGCCAACGTCCTGACTTTC. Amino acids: CASGASDSGANVLTF.